This TCR beta chain was recorded in a study of cytomegalovirus exposure and HLA in healthy donors. Trimming cost V 2 bases and J 5 bases; bases outside gene matches: 5. The CDR3 runs 14 residues. From germline, CDR1 is SGHNT and CDR2 YYREEE (reference sequence). Use of 60 Vbeta and 13 Jbeta primers characterized the PCR. Profiled with immunoSEQ multiplex PCR; TCRdb holds only in-frame clones, not every one. This sample's table has about 170,000 clones. The sequencing input was PBMCs. The V gene is TRBV5-4, the J gene TRBJ2-5; 8 bases agree with TRBD1. The receptor was isolated from a woman aged 18-30 years in good health and CMV-seropositive. The CDR3 is CASSLQGGEETQYF. For the CDR3, the DNA is TGTGCCAGCAGCTTACAGGGGGGCGAGGAGACCCAGTACTTC.